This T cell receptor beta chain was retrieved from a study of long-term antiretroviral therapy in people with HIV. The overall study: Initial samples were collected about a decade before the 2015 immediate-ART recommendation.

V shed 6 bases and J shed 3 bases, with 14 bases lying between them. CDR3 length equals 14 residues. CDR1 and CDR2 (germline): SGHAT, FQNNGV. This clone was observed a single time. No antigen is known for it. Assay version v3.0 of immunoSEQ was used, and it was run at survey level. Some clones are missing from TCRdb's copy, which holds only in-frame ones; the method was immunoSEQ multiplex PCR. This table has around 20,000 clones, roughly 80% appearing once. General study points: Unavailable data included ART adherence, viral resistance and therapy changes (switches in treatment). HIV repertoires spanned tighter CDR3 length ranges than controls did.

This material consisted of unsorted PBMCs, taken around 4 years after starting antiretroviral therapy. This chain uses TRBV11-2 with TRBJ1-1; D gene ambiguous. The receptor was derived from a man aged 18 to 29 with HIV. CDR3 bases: TGTGCCAGCAGGCCCTACGGGGAGTACACTGAAGCTTTCTTT. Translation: CASRPYGEYTEAFF.